Each of the 17 T cell receptor beta chains below was sequenced from the same sample in a study of T-cell reconstitution after alpha-beta-depleted transplantation in children. Unique molecular identifiers were incorporated into the prepared TCRbeta library. TCRdb analysed the PCR reads with MiXCR anew, one entry per CDR3 protein. The sample consists of 350,000 to 500,000 distinct CDR3 sequences, around two fifths of them appearing once. This specimen consisted of PBMCs, obtained before TCRalphabeta/CD19-depleted stem cell transplant. The receptors were sampled from a girl aged 2 to 10 with aplastic anemia, due to receive a stem cell transplant.

This clonotype has at least ten counts. The chain is built from TRBV20-1 and TRBJ1-1; 11 bases match TRBD1. There are 13 residues in the CDR3. Germline CDR1 reads DFQATT; CDR2 reads SNEGSKA (reference sequence). V gave up 5 bases and J gave up 6 bases; unmatched junction bases: 5. The CDR3 DNA follows: TGCAGTGCTCGGACAGGGGGCATACCTGAAGCTTTCTTT. This encodes CSARTGGIPEAFF.

This clonotype was observed a few times. The CDR3 spells CASSPLKSGTGRSWAQYF. The CDR3, as DNA: TGTGCCAGCTCACCACTGAAGTCCGGGACAGGGCGATCTTGGGCGCAGTATTTT. The chain is built from TRBV18 and TRBJ2-3, with 9 bases fitting TRBD1. After removal of 1 base from V and 10 bases from J, the junction contained 18 bases not matched to a gene. In germline, CDR1 is KGHSH, CDR2 LQKENI. CDR3 length equals 18 residues.

The chain combines TRBV7-2 with TRBJ2-5; 12 nucleotides line up with TRBD2. V gave up 5 bases and J gave up 5 bases; unmatched junction bases: 6. CDR1 and CDR2 from the germline V gene are SGHTA and FQGNSA. The CDR3 sequence is 15 residues long. Written as DNA, the CDR3 is TGTGCCAGCAGCCAAACTAGCGGGGGGCTGGAGACCCAGTACTTC. This sequence encodes CASSQTSGGLETQYF.

Only a few counts were recorded for this clonotype. The chain employs TRBV20-1 and TRBJ1-4; no reliable D call. With 6 bases removed from V and 7 bases from J, the gap between germline ends came to 21 bases. Germline CDR1 reads DFQATT; CDR2 reads SNEGSKA (reference sequence). The CDR3 consists of 15 residues. The CDR3 bases are TGCAGTGCCACAAGGAGGACGGACGGCGGTGAAAAACTGTTTTTT. Amino acid sequence: CSATRRTDGGEKLFF.

CDR3 nucleotides: TGTGCCAGCGGTACCGGGACTAGCGAGTACTTC. Encoded protein: CASGTGTSEYF. The V gene is TRBV7-9, the J gene TRBJ2-7, with 10 bases aligning to TRBD2. J gave up 11 bases and V 8 bases, and 6 bases lay outside the gene matches. The CDR3 has 11 residues. CDR1 is SEHNR, CDR2 FQNEAQ, per germline (reference sequence).

This chain links TRBV29-1 with TRBJ2-5; 12 bases map to TRBD2. This CDR3 is 16 amino acids long. Germline trimming cut 2 bases from V and 5 bases from J; bases unmatched to any gene: 9. From germline, CDR1 is SQVTM and CDR2 ANQGSEA. CDR3 sequence (DNA): TGCAGCGTTGAATGGCTAGCGGGAGGGCTGCGGGAGACCCAGTACTTC. Residues: CSVEWLAGGLRETQYF.

V gene TRBV28 combines with J gene TRBJ2-7; perhaps D is TRBD1 or TRBD2 (5 bases each). Trimming shortened V by 6 bases and J by 0 bases, and 12 bases separated the two germline ends. The CDR3 has 14 residues. CDR1 MDHEN and CDR2 SYDVKM come from the germline V gene. CDR3 amino acids: CASRELGDSYEQYF. The CDR3 DNA sequence: TGTGCCAGCAGGGAGCTGGGGGACTCCTACGAGCAGTACTTC.

V is TRBV5-1 and J is TRBJ2-7, with 7 bases aligning to TRBD2. This CDR3 region has 14 residues. Trimming took 2 bases from V and 6 from J; bases not matched to a gene: 8. Per germline, CDR1 SGHRS and CDR2 YFSETQ. CDR3 amino acids: CASSFAGARAEQYF. In nucleotides, the CDR3 is TGCGCCAGCAGCTTCGCGGGAGCTCGGGCCGAGCAGTACTTC.

This sequence joins TRBV15 and TRBJ1-2; D remains unclear. The CDR3 has 13 residues. Germline V gene sequence: CDR1 LNHNV, CDR2 YYDKDF (reference sequence). Trimming removed 0 bases at V and 6 bases at J, with 8 bases between. CDR3 in DNA: TGTGCCACCAGCAGAGACGGACGCGATGGCTACACCTTC. This sequence encodes CATSRDGRDGYTF.

The V gene is TRBV20-1, the J gene TRBJ1-5; no reliable D call. With 2 bases removed from V and 2 bases from J, the gap between germline ends came to 13 bases. The germline gives CDR1 DFQATT, CDR2 SNEGSKA (reference sequence). This CDR3 comprises 15 residues. The CDR3 DNA sequence: TGCAGTGCTAGACCCTCTGGTCAGGGCAATCAGCCCCAGCATTTT. This translates into CSARPSGQGNQPQHF.

V gene TRBV28 combines with J gene TRBJ2-3; 8 bases align to TRBD1. This CDR3 has 15 amino acids. V shed 6 bases, J shed 3 bases, and the junction held 8 bases outside the gene matches. The germline gives CDR1 MDHEN, CDR2 SYDVKM. The CDR3 protein is CASREDRALTDTQYF. DNA for the CDR3: TGTGCCAGCAGGGAGGACAGGGCCCTGACAGATACGCAGTATTTT.

The rearrangement joins TRBV7-2 to TRBJ2-6; D perhaps matches TRBD1 (6 bases). This CDR3 comprises 16 residues. Looked up from germline, CDR1 is SGHTA and CDR2 is FQGNSA. Between the trimmed V and J ends, which lost 1 base and 4 bases, there was a span of 11 bases. CDR3 amino acids: CASSLGGQLGANVLTF. The CDR3 region has the DNA TGTGCCAGCAGCTTAGGGGGGCAGCTAGGGGCCAACGTCCTGACTTTC.

CDR3 region: CASSPGLAASYEQYF. CDR3 nucleotides: TGTGCCAGCAGCCCGGGACTAGCGGCTTCCTACGAGCAGTACTTC. The chain uses TRBV12-3 or TRBV12-4 and TRBJ2-7, with TRBD2 matching 11 bases. The junction had 5 bases not matched to a gene; V was cut back by 6 bases and J by 1 base. The CDR3 runs to 15 residues.

CDR3 coding DNA: TGTGCCAGCAGCGAAAGAGGCACTGAAGCTTTCTTT. Amino acids: CASSERGTEAFF. The chain carries TRBV7-9 and TRBJ1-1, with D uncertain. This CDR3 spans 12 amino acids. Looked up from germline, CDR1 is SEHNR and CDR2 is FQNEAQ (reference sequence). V lost 5 bases and J 4 bases, leaving 8 bases between the germline ends.

The CDR3 sequence is CASSFRTPGLPYEQYF. DNA of the CDR3: TGTGCCAGCAGCTTTCGAACTCCGGGACTCCCCTACGAGCAGTACTTC. The chain carries TRBV7-8 and TRBJ2-7; D is perhaps TRBD2 (6 bases). Germline V CDR1 and CDR2: SGHVS, FQNEAQ. The CDR3 consists of 16 residues. Trimming left V 3 bases short and J 2 bases short, with 17 bases between.

The chain couples TRBV20-1 to TRBJ2-4; tentative D call: TRBD1 (5 bases). Germline assignment: CDR1 DFQATT and CDR2 SNEGSKA (reference sequence). V was cut by 4 bases and J by 6 bases, with 19 bases left in between. The CDR3 length is 15 residues. CDR3 residues: CSATLPGQDRNIQYF. In nucleotides, the CDR3 is TGCAGTGCTACCTTACCCGGACAAGATAGAAACATTCAGTACTTC.

A remark on this clonotype: A read error may explain this, as a much larger clone is one base away. The gene calls are TRBV15 and TRBJ2-1; possibly TRBD2 for D (5 bases). The germline CDR1 and CDR2 sequences are LNHNV and YYDKDF (reference sequence). This CDR3 has 14 residues. Here the CDR3 DNA reads TGTGCCACCAGCGTGTTAGCGAGTTACAATGAGCAGTCCTTC. This translates into CATSVLASYNEQSF.